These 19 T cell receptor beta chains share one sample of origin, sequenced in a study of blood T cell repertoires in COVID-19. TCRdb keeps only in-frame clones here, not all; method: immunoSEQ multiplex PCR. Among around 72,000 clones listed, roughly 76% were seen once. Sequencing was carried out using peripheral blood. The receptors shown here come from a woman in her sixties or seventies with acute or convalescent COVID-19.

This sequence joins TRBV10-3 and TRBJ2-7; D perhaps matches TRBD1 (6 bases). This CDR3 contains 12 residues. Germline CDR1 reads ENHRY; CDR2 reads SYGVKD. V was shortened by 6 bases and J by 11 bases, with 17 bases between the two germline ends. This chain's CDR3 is CAIRRTPGVEYF. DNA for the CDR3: TGTGCCATCAGACGAACTCCAGGGGTGGAGTACTTC.

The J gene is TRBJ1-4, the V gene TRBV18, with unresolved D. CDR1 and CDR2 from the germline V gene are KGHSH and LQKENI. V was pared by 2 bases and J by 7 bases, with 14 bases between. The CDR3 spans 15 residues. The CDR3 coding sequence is TGTGCCAGCTCACCAGGGCGGACTGCGGGTGAAAAACTGTTTTTT. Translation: CASSPGRTAGEKLFF.

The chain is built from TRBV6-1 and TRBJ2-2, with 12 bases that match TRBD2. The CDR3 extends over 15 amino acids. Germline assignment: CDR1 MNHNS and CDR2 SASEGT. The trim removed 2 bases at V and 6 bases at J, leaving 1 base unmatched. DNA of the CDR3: TGTGCCAGCAGTGAACTAGCGGGAGGGCCCGGGGAGCTGTTTTTT. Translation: CASSELAGGPGELFF.

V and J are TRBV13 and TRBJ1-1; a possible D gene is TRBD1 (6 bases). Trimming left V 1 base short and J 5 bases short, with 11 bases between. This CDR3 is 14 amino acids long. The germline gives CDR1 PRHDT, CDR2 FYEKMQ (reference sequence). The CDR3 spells CASSLVQGDTEAFF. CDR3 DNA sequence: TGTGCCAGCAGCTTAGTACAGGGTGATACTGAAGCTTTCTTT.

The CDR3 nucleotides read TGTGCCAGCAGCGCGAGGACAGTTTACAATGAGCAGTTCTTC. It specifies CASSARTVYNEQFF. This chain links TRBV13 with TRBJ2-1; D is possibly TRBD1 (6 bases). CDR1 is PRHDT and CDR2 is FYEKMQ in the germline V gene (reference sequence). The V end lost 5 bases, the J end lost 4 bases, and 12 bases lay between the germline ends. The CDR3 is 14 amino acids.

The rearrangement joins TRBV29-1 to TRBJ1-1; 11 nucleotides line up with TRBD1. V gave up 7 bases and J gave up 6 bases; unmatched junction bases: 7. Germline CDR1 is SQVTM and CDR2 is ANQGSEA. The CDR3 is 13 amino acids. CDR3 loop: CSGIRDRGSEAFF. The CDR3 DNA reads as TGCAGCGGAATCCGGGACAGGGGGTCTGAAGCTTTCTTT.

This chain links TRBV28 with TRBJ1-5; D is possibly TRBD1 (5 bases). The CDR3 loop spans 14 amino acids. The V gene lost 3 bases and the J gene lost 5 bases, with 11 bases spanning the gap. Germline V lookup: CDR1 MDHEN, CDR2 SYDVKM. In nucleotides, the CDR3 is TGTGCCAGCAGTTTCTATTCAGGGTATCAGCCCCAGCATTTT. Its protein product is CASSFYSGYQPQHF.

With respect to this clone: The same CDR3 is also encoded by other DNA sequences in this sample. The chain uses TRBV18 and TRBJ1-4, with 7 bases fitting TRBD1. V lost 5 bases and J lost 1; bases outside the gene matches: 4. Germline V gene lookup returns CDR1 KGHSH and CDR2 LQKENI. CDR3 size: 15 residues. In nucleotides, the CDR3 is TGTGCCAGCTCAACCCGACAGGGAACTAATGAAAAACTGTTTTTT. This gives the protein CASSTRQGTNEKLFF.

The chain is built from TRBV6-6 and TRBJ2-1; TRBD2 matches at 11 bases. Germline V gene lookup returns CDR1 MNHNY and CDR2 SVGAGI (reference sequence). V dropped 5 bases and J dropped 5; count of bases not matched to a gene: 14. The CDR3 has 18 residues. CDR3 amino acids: CASSPIPATSGADNEQFF. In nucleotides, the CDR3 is TGTGCCAGCAGTCCCATCCCGGCGACTAGCGGGGCGGACAATGAGCAGTTCTTC.

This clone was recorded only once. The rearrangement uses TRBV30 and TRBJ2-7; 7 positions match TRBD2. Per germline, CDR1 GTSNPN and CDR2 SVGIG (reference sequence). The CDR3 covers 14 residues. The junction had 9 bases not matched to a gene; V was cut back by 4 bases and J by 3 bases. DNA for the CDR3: TGTGCCTGGAAACGGGCGGGAGCCCTCTACGAGCAGTACTTC. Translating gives CAWKRAGALYEQYF.

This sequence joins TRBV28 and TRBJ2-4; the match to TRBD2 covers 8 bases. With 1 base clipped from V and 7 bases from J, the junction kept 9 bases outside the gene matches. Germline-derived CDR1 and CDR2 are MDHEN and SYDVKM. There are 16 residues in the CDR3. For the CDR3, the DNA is TGTGCCAGCAGTTTATCCTTTAGCGGGATCGCGAACATTCAGTACTTC. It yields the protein CASSLSFSGIANIQYF.

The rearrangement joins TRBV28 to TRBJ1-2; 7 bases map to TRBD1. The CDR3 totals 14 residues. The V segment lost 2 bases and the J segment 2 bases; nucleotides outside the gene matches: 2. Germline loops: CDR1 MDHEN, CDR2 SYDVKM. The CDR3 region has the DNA TGTGCCAGCAGTTTAGGGGGACAGAACTATGGCTACACCTTC. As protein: CASSLGGQNYGYTF.

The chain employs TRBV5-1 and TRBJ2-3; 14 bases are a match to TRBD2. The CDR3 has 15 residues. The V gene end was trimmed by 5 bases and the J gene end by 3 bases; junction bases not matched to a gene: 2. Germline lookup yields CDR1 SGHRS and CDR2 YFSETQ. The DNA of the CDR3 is TGCGCCAGCAGGACTAGCGGGAGGGCGACAGATACGCAGTATTTT. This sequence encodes CASRTSGRATDTQYF. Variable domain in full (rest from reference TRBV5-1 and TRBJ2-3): KAGVTQTPRYLIKTRGQQVTLSCSPISGHRSVSWYQQTPGQGLQFLFEYFSETQRNKGNFPGRFSGRQFSNSRSEMNVSTLELGDSALYLCASRTSGRATDTQYFGPGTRLTVL.

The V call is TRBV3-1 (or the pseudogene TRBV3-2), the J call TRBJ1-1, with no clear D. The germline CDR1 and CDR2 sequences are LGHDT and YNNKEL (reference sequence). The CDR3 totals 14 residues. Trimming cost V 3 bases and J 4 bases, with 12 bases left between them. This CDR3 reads CASSQGGGITEAFF. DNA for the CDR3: TGTGCCAGCAGCCAGGGTGGAGGGATCACTGAAGCTTTCTTT.

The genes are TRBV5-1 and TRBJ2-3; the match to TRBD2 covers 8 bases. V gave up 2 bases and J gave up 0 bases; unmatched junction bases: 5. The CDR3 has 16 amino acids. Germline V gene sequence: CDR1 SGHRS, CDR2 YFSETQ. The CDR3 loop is CASSFTSGASTDTQYF. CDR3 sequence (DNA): TGCGCCAGCAGCTTCACTAGCGGAGCTAGCACAGATACGCAGTATTTT.

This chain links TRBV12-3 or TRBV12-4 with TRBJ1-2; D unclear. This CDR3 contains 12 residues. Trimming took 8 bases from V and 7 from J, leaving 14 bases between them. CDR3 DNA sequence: TGTGCCAGCTTCCGGGGTACGGGTGGCTACACCTTC. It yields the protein CASFRGTGGYTF.

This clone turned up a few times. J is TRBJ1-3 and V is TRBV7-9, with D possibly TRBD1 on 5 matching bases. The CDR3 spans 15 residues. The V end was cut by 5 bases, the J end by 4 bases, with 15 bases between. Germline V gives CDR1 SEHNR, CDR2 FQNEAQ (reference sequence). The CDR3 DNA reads TGTGCCAGCAGCCCCTTCAGGGCGCGGGGAAACACCATATATTTT. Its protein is CASSPFRARGNTIYF.

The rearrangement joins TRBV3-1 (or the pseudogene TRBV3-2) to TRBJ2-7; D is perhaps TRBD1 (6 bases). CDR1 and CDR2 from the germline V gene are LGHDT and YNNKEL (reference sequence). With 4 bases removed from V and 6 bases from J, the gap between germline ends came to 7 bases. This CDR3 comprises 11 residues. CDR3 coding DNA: TGTGCCAGCAGCCTCAGGGGCGAGCAGTACTTC. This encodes CASSLRGEQYF.

CDR3 protein: CASSRNRAGELFF. In DNA form, the CDR3 reads TGCGCCAGCAGTCGGAACAGGGCCGGGGAGCTGTTTTTT. The chain uses TRBV10-1 and TRBJ2-2; D is perhaps TRBD1 (6 bases). V shed 5 bases and J shed 6 bases, with 10 bases lying between them. The CDR3 is 13 amino acids. The V gene's germline CDR1 is WNHNN and CDR2 SYGVQD (reference sequence).